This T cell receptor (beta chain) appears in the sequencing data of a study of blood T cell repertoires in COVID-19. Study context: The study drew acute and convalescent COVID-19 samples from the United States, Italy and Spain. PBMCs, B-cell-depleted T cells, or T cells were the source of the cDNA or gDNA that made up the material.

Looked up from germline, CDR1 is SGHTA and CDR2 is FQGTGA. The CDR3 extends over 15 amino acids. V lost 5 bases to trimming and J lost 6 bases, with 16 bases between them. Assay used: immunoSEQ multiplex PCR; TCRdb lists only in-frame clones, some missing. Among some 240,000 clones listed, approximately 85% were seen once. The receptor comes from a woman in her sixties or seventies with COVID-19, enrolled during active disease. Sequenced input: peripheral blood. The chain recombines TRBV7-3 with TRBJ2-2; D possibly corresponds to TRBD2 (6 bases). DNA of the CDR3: TGTGCCAGCAGCCCCAGCCGGGACTCCGCCGGGGAGCTGTTTTTT. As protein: CASSPSRDSAGELFF.